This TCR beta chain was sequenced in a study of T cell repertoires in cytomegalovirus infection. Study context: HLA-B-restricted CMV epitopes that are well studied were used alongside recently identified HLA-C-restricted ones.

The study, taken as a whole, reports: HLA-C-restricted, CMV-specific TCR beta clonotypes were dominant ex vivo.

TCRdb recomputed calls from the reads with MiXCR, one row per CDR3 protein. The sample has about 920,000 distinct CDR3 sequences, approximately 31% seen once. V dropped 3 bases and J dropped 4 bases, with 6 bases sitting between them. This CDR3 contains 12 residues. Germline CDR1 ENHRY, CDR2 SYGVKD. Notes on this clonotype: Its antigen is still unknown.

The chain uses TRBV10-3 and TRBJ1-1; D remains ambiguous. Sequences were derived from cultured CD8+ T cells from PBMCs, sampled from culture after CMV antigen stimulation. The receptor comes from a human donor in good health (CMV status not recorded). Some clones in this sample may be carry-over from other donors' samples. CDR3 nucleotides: TGTGCCATCAGTGACTGGGGCACTGAAGCTTTCTTT. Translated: CAISDWGTEAFF.